The 10 T cell receptor beta chains given below trace back to one sample, sequenced in a study of a mutant IDH1 vaccine in newly diagnosed glioma. Sequenced by immunoSEQ multiplex PCR; TCRdb stores in-frame clones only, minus some. Of some 60,000 clones in the sample, about 87% were seen once. Time point in this sample: week 5, during vaccination. Topical imiquimod was applied with each vaccine dose, which held 300 ug of mutant IDH1 20-mer peptide. Their specific antigens are unknown. This sample comprised PBMCs, obtained from a glioma patient whose treatment included an IDH1 peptide vaccine. The receptor set was obtained from a woman in her thirties or forties with glioma.

The V call is TRBV14, the J call TRBJ2-7, with 8 bases lining up with TRBD2. The germline CDR1 and CDR2 sequences are SGHDN and FVKESK. Unmatched junction bases numbered 12, after V lost 3 bases and J lost 2 bases. CDR3 size: 17 residues. The CDR3 sequence is CASSHDGPGTSTYEQYF. The DNA for the CDR3 is TGTGCCAGCAGCCACGATGGTCCCGGGACTAGTACCTACGAGCAGTACTTC. Full variable domain (missing parts from reference TRBV14 and TRBJ2-7): EAGVTQFPSHSVIEKGQTVTLRCDPISGHDNLYWYRRVMGKEIKFLLHFVKESKQDESGMPNNRFLAERTGGTYSTLKVQPAELEDSGVYFCASSHDGPGTSTYEQYFGPGTRLTVT.

By proportion, this clone is medium-sized. The rearrangement uses TRBV7-2 and TRBJ2-1; D not resolved. V was pared by 1 base and J by 4 bases, with 8 bases between. Germline V gene data show CDR1 as SGHTA and CDR2 as FQGNSA. The CDR3 has 14 amino acids. The CDR3 spells CASSLVGRYNEQFF. The CDR3 DNA follows: TGTGCCAGCAGCTTAGTCGGCAGATACAATGAGCAGTTCTTC.

The gene calls are TRBV4-2 and TRBJ2-1, with 11 bases matching TRBD2. From germline, CDR1 is LGHNA and CDR2 YNFKEQ. The V segment lost 1 base and the J segment 0 bases; nucleotides outside the gene matches: 11. CDR3 length: 20 residues. CDR3 DNA sequence: TGTGCCAGCAGCCAAGGGGCTAGCGGGGGGACCAAAAGCTCCTACAATGAGCAGTTCTTC. Amino acids: CASSQGASGGTKSSYNEQFF.

This chain links TRBV7-6 with TRBJ2-6; 8 positions match TRBD1. The CDR3 is made up of 16 amino acids. Looked up from germline, CDR1 is SGHVS and CDR2 is FNYEAQ. Trimming removed 5 bases from V and 3 bases from J; junction bases left unmatched: 6. The DNA for the CDR3 is TGTGCCAGCAGCCGACAGGGGAGCGTTGGGGCCAACGTCCTGACTTTC. Residues: CASSRQGSVGANVLTF.

The gene calls are TRBV28 and TRBJ1-2; 10 bases map to TRBD1. Looked up from germline, CDR1 is MDHEN and CDR2 is SYDVKM. The CDR3 spans 14 residues. Trimming at V came to 5 bases and at J to 7 bases, leaving 7 bases not matched to a gene. In nucleotides, the CDR3 is TGTGCCAGCAGTCTGGGGACAGGGGCGGCTGGCTACACCTTC. This encodes CASSLGTGAAGYTF.

The chain employs TRBV27 and TRBJ2-3; 7 bases map to TRBD2. The length of the CDR3 is 14 residues. Germline V gene lookup returns CDR1 MNHEY and CDR2 SMNVEV (reference sequence). Germline trimming cut 5 bases from V and 10 bases from J; bases unmatched to any gene: 12. CDR3 protein: CASSPRDYRTSQYF. DNA of the CDR3: TGTGCCAGCAGTCCTAGGGACTACCGAACCTCGCAGTATTTT.

The rearrangement joins TRBV16 to TRBJ1-5; D may be TRBD1 (6 bases). The ends were cut back, 2 bases at V and 1 base at J, with 9 bases in the middle. CDR3 length equals 15 residues. The V gene's germline CDR1 is KGHSY and CDR2 FQNENV. The CDR3 here is CASSQLQGSNQPQHF. CDR3 nucleotides: TGTGCCAGCAGCCAACTGCAGGGGAGCAATCAGCCCCAGCATTTT.

This clone was counted once. V gene TRBV5-1 combines with J gene TRBJ2-4, with 12 nucleotides matching TRBD1. The V gene end was trimmed by 4 bases and the J gene end by 0 bases; junction bases not matched to a gene: 8. Per germline, CDR1 SGHRS and CDR2 YFSETQ. This CDR3 contains 18 residues. As DNA, the CDR3 is TGCGCCAGCAGCGGACCGGGACAGGGGGCTGAAGCCAAAAACATTCAGTACTTC. This sequence encodes CASSGPGQGAEAKNIQYF.

This clone has only one observation. V usage is TRBV5-1 and J usage is TRBJ1-2; weak D call: TRBD1 (6 bases). This CDR3 has 15 amino acids. CDR1 and CDR2 (germline): SGHRS, YFSETQ. Deletions cut 4 bases from V and 4 bases from J, with 17 bases between. CDR3 coding DNA: TGCGCCAGCAGCAACTCCGTGGGGGGCCTCTATGGCTACACCTTC. Translated: CASSNSVGGLYGYTF.

The CDR3 is CASLSRTGREDTEAFF. DNA of the CDR3: TGTGCCAGTTTATCCAGGACAGGCCGAGAGGACACTGAAGCTTTCTTT. The chain joins TRBV19 to TRBJ1-1; 7 bases map to TRBD1. Unmatched junction bases numbered 15, after V lost 8 bases and J lost 3 bases. Germline assignment: CDR1 LNHDA and CDR2 SQIVND (reference sequence). The CDR3 is 16 residues long.